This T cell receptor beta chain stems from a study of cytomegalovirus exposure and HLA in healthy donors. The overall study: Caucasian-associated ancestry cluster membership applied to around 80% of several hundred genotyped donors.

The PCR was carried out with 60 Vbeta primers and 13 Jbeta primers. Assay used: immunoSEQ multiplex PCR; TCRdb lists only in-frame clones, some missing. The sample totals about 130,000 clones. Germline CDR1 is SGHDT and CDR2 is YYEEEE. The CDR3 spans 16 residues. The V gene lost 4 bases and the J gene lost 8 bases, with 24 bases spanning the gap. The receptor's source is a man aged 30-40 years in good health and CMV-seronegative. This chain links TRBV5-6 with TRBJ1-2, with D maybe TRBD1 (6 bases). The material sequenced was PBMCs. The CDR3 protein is CASSPRTAWTVEGYTF. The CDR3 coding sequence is TGTGCCAGCAGCCCTAGGACCGCTTGGACAGTGGAAGGCTACACCTTC.